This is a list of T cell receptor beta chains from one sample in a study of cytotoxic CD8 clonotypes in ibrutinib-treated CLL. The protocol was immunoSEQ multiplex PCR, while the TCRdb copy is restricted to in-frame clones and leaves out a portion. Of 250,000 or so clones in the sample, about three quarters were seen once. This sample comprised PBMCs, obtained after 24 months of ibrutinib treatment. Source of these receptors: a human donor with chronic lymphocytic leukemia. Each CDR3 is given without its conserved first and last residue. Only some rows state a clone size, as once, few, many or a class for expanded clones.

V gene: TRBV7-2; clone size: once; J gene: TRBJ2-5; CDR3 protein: ASSLPGQGGETQY
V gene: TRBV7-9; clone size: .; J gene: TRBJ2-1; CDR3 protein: ASSTRLDEQF
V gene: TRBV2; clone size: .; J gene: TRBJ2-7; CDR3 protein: ASTLLAASYEQY
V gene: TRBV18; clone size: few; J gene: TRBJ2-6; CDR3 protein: ASSPQLEGQGNGFDNVLT
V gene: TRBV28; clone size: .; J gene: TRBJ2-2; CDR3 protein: ASSLTGTTGELF
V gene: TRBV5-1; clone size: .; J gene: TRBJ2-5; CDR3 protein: ASSWDRGQETQY
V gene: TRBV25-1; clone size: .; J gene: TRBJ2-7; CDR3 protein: ASRSGTGAYEQY
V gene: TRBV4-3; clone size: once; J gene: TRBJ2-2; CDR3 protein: ASSQDITTGTGELF
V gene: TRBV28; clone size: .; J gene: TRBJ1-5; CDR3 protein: ASSSGQVFDQPQH
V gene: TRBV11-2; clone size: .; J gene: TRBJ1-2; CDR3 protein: ASSLGTGVPLNYGYT
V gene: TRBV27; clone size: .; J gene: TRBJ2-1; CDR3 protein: ASSPRDLRNEQF
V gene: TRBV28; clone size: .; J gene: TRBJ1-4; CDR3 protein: ASSLPGRGTTNEKLF
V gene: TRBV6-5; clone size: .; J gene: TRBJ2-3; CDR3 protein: ASSYGMFADTQY
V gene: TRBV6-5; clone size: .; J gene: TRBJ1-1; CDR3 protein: ASRATGGVSTEAF
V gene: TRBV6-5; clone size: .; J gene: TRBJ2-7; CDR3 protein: AAGTREQY
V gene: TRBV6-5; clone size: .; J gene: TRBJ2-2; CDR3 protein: ASSYRATGELF
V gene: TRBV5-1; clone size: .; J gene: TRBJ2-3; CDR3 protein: ASNPSGTSGTDTQY
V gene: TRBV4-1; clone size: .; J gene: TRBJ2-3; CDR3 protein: ASSLQNRNTDTQY
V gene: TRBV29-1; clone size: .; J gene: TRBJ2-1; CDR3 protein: SGSLSHPDNEQF
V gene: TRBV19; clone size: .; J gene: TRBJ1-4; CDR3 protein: ASSFYRALNEKLF
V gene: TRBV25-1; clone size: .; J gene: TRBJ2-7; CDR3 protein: ASSVGPSYEQY
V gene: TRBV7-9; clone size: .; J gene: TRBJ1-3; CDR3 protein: ASFRGSSGNTIY
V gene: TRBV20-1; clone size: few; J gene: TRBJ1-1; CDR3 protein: SAVGGAEAF
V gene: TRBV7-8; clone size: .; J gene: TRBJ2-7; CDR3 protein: ASTRQGTYEQY
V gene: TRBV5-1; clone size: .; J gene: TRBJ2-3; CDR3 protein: ASSLGGSTVTDTQY
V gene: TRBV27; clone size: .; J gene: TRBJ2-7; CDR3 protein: ASSLSSGGEQY